A single sample gave rise to the 15 T cell receptor beta chains below, sequenced in a study of T cells after yellow fever vaccination. TCRdb passed the 5' RACE reads through MiXCR, listing each CDR3 protein once. The sample carries 200,000 to 300,000 distinct CDR3 sequences, approximately 6.7% recorded once. This specimen was CD4+ T cells sorted from PBMCs, taken on the day of the yellow fever booster vaccination. The receptors were sampled from a man aged 25-45 years who received the YFV17D yellow fever vaccine.

This clonotype occurred a few times. The chain uses TRBV6-5 and TRBJ2-2; D gene uncertain. Germline loops: CDR1 MNHEY, CDR2 SVGAGI. V was pared by 0 bases and J by 6 bases, with 14 bases between. This CDR3 is built from 16 residues. The CDR3 region is CASSYSRKRLPGELFF. DNA of the CDR3: TGTGCCAGCAGTTACTCGAGAAAACGCCTACCCGGGGAGCTGTTTTTT.

This clonotype was counted at least ten times. The CDR3 nucleotides read TGTGCCAGCTCACCAACTGGGACAGGGGTCTACGGGGAGCTGTTTTTT. Translating it yields CASSPTGTGVYGELFF. The gene calls are TRBV18 and TRBJ2-2; 10 bases line up with TRBD1. The length of the CDR3 is 16 residues. V trimming: 2 bases; J trimming: 7 bases; junction bases outside the gene matches: 7. The germline V gene encodes CDR1 KGHSH and CDR2 LQKENI.

This clonotype occurred many times. V usage is TRBV5-1 and J usage is TRBJ2-1; 12 nucleotides agree with TRBD2. CDR1 is SGHRS, CDR2 YFSETQ, per germline. V lost 5 bases and J lost 7; bases outside the gene matches: 10. The CDR3 has 16 amino acids. CDR3 DNA sequence: TGCGCCAGCAGTCTAGCGGGAGGGATCGAATTTAATGAGCAGTTCTTC. It codes for CASSLAGGIEFNEQFF.

This clonotype was found many times. The CDR3 nucleotides read TGTGCCAGCTCATCGCTCGGAGGGCCTGAGACCCAGTACTTC. It specifies CASSSLGGPETQYF. This chain joins TRBV18 and TRBJ2-5, with D possibly TRBD2 on 6 matching bases. V shed 5 bases and J shed 5 bases, with 15 bases lying between them. This CDR3 is built from 14 residues. Germline CDR1 is KGHSH and CDR2 is LQKENI.

The J gene is TRBJ2-3, the V gene TRBV20-1; weak D call: TRBD1 (6 bases). From germline, CDR1 is DFQATT and CDR2 SNEGSKA (reference sequence). Trimming removed 1 base at V and 1 base at J, with 9 bases between. The CDR3 sequence is 14 residues long. This CDR3 is CSARARGGTDTQYF. The CDR3 DNA sequence: TGCAGTGCTAGAGCCAGGGGCGGCACAGATACGCAGTATTTT.

This clonotype was observed many times. The J gene is TRBJ2-3, the V gene TRBV5-1; D uncertain. From germline, CDR1 is SGHRS and CDR2 YFSETQ. The CDR3 is 13 amino acids. Trimming stripped 0 bases from V and 5 bases from J, with 7 bases between. CDR3 region: CASSLGRGDTQYF. As DNA, the CDR3 is TGCGCCAGCAGCTTGGGCCGAGGAGATACGCAGTATTTT.

This clonotype was seen ten or more times. The chain couples TRBV20-1 to TRBJ2-5; D is possibly TRBD1 (6 bases). Per germline, CDR1 DFQATT and CDR2 SNEGSKA (reference sequence). The CDR3 totals 15 residues. V was shortened by 1 base and J by 3 bases, with 15 bases between the two germline ends. CDR3 DNA: TGCAGTGCTAGAGCCCCCGACAGGTCCAAAGAGACCCAGTACTTC. Translated, it gives CSARAPDRSKETQYF.

This clonotype was found many times. The chain is built from TRBV12-3 or TRBV12-4 and TRBJ2-5, with 9 positions matching TRBD2. The CDR3 sequence is 16 residues long. With 8 bases clipped from V and 4 bases from J, the junction kept 14 bases outside the gene matches. The CDR3 region has the DNA TGTGCCAGCCACAGGAAGCGGGAGGCGGCCCTAGAGACCCAGTACTTC. This encodes CASHRKREAALETQYF.

The V and J genes are TRBV27 and TRBJ2-5; D gene unclear. Germline V gene lookup returns CDR1 MNHEY and CDR2 SMNVEV (reference sequence). With 6 bases removed from V and 3 bases from J, the gap between germline ends came to 17 bases. CDR3 length: 15 residues. CDR3 DNA: TGTGCCAGCAGCGTCGTGGGCACAAATAAAGAGACCCAGTACTTC. It codes for CASSVVGTNKETQYF.

There are many counts of this clonotype. V usage is TRBV7-9 and J usage is TRBJ2-4, with D perhaps TRBD1 (5 bases). The CDR3 spans 14 residues. In germline, CDR1 is SEHNR, CDR2 FQNEAQ (reference sequence). V was pared by 1 base and J by 4 bases, with 8 bases between. CDR3 coding DNA: TGTGCCAGCAGCTTAGGGGGCACAAAAAACATTCAGTACTTC. Its translation: CASSLGGTKNIQYF.

The CDR3 DNA is TGTGCCAGCAGCTTAGCGTTGAGCTCCTACGAGCAGTACTTC. Encoded protein: CASSLALSSYEQYF. This chain links TRBV11-2 with TRBJ2-7; D unclear. Germline-derived CDR1 and CDR2 are SGHAT and FQNNGV. The CDR3 contains 14 residues. Trimming shortened V by 1 base and J by 0 bases, and 7 bases separated the two germline ends. Drawing the rest from reference TRBV11-2 and TRBJ2-7, the complete variable domain is EAGVAQSPRYKIIEKRQSVAFWCNPISGHATLYWYQQILGQGPKLLIQFQNNGVVDDSQLPKDRFSAERLKGVDSTLKIQPAKLEDSAVYLCASSLALSSYEQYFGPGTRLTVT.

This chain uses TRBV6-5 with TRBJ1-3; a possible D gene is TRBD1 (6 bases). CDR3 size: 18 residues. The germline gives CDR1 MNHEY, CDR2 SVGAGI. V was pared by 7 bases and J by 5 bases, with 27 bases between. The CDR3 protein is CASITEGGRKGSRNTIYF. DNA of the CDR3: TGTGCCAGCATCACCGAGGGGGGAAGGAAGGGGTCTCGAAACACCATATATTTT.

The chain uses TRBV7-2 and TRBJ2-7, with a possible D match to TRBD1 (6 bases). The CDR3 length is 15 residues. V was cut by 5 bases and J by 0 bases, with 14 bases left in between. Per the germline V gene, CDR1 is SGHTA and CDR2 is FQGNSA. In nucleotides, the CDR3 is TGTGCCAGCAGCAGCACAGGGCCATTCTCCTACGAGCAGTACTTC. Residues: CASSSTGPFSYEQYF.

The table lists this clonotype with many counts. The J gene is TRBJ2-3, the V gene TRBV5-1; the match to TRBD2 covers 7 bases. Germline loops: CDR1 SGHRS, CDR2 YFSETQ. This CDR3 contains 17 residues. Losses at the gene ends were 4 bases for V and 5 bases for J; bases not matched to a gene: 16. CDR3 DNA sequence: TGCGCCAGCAGCGTTTTAGCGGGCGCGCCGGGGGGAGATACGCAGTATTTT. Translated, it gives CASSVLAGAPGGDTQYF.

This clonotype was seen a handful of times. The J gene is TRBJ2-7, the V gene TRBV14, with D perhaps matching TRBD2 (5 bases). The CDR3 length is 20 residues. V was cut by 1 base and J by 1 base, with 26 bases left in between. The germline V gene has CDR1 SGHDN and CDR2 FVKESK. The DNA for the CDR3 is TGTGCCAGCAGCCAAGGTGTCCGGGATTCCTCCCGGGTGGGATCCTACGAGCAGTACTTC. Translated: CASSQGVRDSSRVGSYEQYF.